A selection of T cell receptor beta chains follows, all from one sample in a study of cytotoxic CD8 clonotypes in ibrutinib-treated CLL. The protocol was immunoSEQ multiplex PCR, while the TCRdb copy is restricted to in-frame clones and leaves out a portion. There are around 16,000 clones in the sample; about two thirds occur only once, and under 20% lies in the top ten. Specimen: PBMCs, collected before ibrutinib treatment. The receptor set was obtained from a human donor with chronic lymphocytic leukemia. Each CDR3 is given with its conserved first and last residue. A D gene is named only where the DNA matches it firmly. Clone size is shown for a subset of rows, as once, few, many or a class of expanded clone.

CDR3 protein	CDR3 DNA	J gene	clone size	V gene	D gene	CDR3 length
CASSLQGALYGYTF	TGTGCCAGCAGCCTCCAGGGGGCACTGTATGGCTACACCTTC	TRBJ1-2	.	TRBV7-2	TRBD1	14
CASSLEGTRNTGELFF	TGTGCCAGCAGCTTAGAGGGGACAAGGAACACCGGGGAGCTGTTTTTT	TRBJ2-2	.	TRBV7-9	.	16
CASSVAGQGSYNEQFF	TGTGCCAGCAGCGTAGCCGGACAGGGATCCTACAATGAGCAGTTCTTC	TRBJ2-1	.	TRBV9	TRBD1	16
CASSPGQGASDYGYTF	TGCGCCAGCAGCCCAGGACAGGGGGCTTCGGACTATGGCTACACCTTC	TRBJ1-2	.	TRBV4-1	TRBD1	16
CASSLTVETQYF	TGTGCCAGCAGTCTGACGGTCGAGACCCAGTACTTC	TRBJ2-5	.	TRBV6-1	.	12
CASTRVATGTDNYGYTF	TGTGCCAGCACCCGAGTAGCCACCGGGACCGATAACTATGGCTACACCTTC	TRBJ1-2	.	TRBV9	.	17
CASSWGEGGQYF	TGTGCCAGCAGCTGGGGAGAGGGCGGGCAGTACTTC	TRBJ2-7	.	TRBV5-4	.	12
CASSLELPSDQETQYF	TGTGCCAGCAGCTTAGAGCTCCCTTCGGACCAAGAGACCCAGTACTTC	TRBJ2-5	.	TRBV11-1	.	16
CASSGGRTLEETQYF	TGTGCCAGCAGTGGGGGACGGACCCTAGAAGAGACCCAGTACTTC	TRBJ2-5	.	TRBV2	.	15
CASSLAGRGEHGYTF	TGTGCCAGCAGCTTAGCTGGCAGGGGGGAACATGGCTACACCTTC	TRBJ1-2	.	TRBV7-9	TRBD1	15
CAWALDLEDTQYF	TGTGCCTGGGCCTTGGATTTGGAAGATACGCAGTATTTT	TRBJ2-3	.	TRBV30	.	13
CASSTRHEQYF	TGTGCCAGCAGTACCCGCCACGAGCAGTACTTC	TRBJ2-7	.	TRBV6-1	.	11
CASSPGGYNSPLHF	TGTGCCAGCAGCCCCGGGGGCTATAATTCACCCCTCCACTTT	TRBJ1-6	.	TRBV5-5	.	14
CASSPRTELNTEAFF	TGTGCCAGCAGCCCCCGGACGGAACTGAACACTGAAGCTTTCTTT	TRBJ1-1	.	TRBV5-6	.	15
CASSSTGVEQYF	TGTGCCAGCAGCTCCACAGGGGTCGAACAGTACTTC	TRBJ2-7	.	TRBV7-7	TRBD1	12
CASSPRGFTSTDTQYF	TGTGCCAGTAGTCCCCGGGGGTTCACTAGCACAGATACGCAGTATTTT	TRBJ2-3	.	TRBV19	.	16
CASSRQGIGGQETQYF	TGTGCCAGCAGCAGACAGGGTATCGGGGGACAAGAGACCCAGTACTTC	TRBJ2-5	.	TRBV7-2	.	16
CASSLVGGPPTDTQYF	TGTGCCAGCAGTTTAGTGGGGGGTCCCCCCACAGATACGCAGTATTTT	TRBJ2-3	.	TRBV27	.	16
CASSEAGGPYEQFF	TGTGCCAGCAGTGAAGCCGGGGGGCCCTATGAGCAGTTCTTC	TRBJ2-1	once	TRBV6-4	.	14